This is a list of T cell receptor beta chains from one sample in a study of blood T cell repertoires in COVID-19. The repertoire was sequenced with immunoSEQ multiplex PCR; TCRdb's copy has only in-frame clones and lacks some. The table lists around 300,000 clones, over 80% of them singletons. The sequenced sample consisted of peripheral blood. These receptors came from a woman aged 45-65 years with COVID-19, enrolled during active disease. Both conserved end residues are part of each CDR3. A D gene is named only where the DNA matches it firmly. Clone size is stated in some rows and not others, as once, few, many or a class when expanded.

cdr3_length: 15
j_call: TRBJ2-1
d_call: TRBD2
v_call: TRBV7-6
clone_size: once
cdr3_aa: CASSLASGRGGEQFF
cdr3_nt: TGTGCCAGCAGCTTAGCTAGCGGGAGAGGTGGTGAGCAGTTCTTC

cdr3_length: 15
j_call: TRBJ1-5
d_call: TRBD1
v_call: TRBV27
clone_size: few
cdr3_aa: CASRGTGGPNQPQHF
cdr3_nt: TGTGCCAGCAGAGGGACAGGAGGGCCTAATCAGCCCCAGCATTTT

cdr3_length: 15
j_call: TRBJ2-3
d_call: TRBD2
v_call: TRBV11-2
clone_size: -
cdr3_aa: CASSLLAGVSNTQYF
cdr3_nt: TGTGCCAGCAGCTTGCTAGCGGGAGTTTCAAATACGCAGTATTTT

cdr3_length: 15
j_call: TRBJ2-1
d_call: TRBD2
v_call: TRBV27
clone_size: -
cdr3_aa: CASSFYGRGGNEQFF
cdr3_nt: TGTGCCAGCAGTTTTTACGGGAGGGGCGGGAATGAGCAGTTCTTC

cdr3_length: 15
j_call: TRBJ1-5
d_call: -
v_call: TRBV7-2
clone_size: -
cdr3_aa: CASSPATGFNQPQHF
cdr3_nt: TGTGCCAGCAGCCCAGCGACGGGTTTCAATCAGCCCCAGCATTTT

cdr3_length: 15
j_call: TRBJ1-1
d_call: TRBD1
v_call: TRBV5-6
clone_size: -
cdr3_aa: CASSFGTGMGTEAFF
cdr3_nt: TGTGCCAGCAGCTTCGGGACAGGGATGGGCACTGAAGCTTTCTTT

cdr3_length: 13
j_call: TRBJ2-2
d_call: -
v_call: TRBV14
clone_size: -
cdr3_aa: CASSHRFTGELFF
cdr3_nt: TGTGCCAGCAGCCACAGGTTCACCGGGGAGCTGTTTTTT

cdr3_length: 17
j_call: TRBJ2-1
d_call: -
v_call: TRBV7-7
clone_size: -
cdr3_aa: CASSLDAGGVLYNEQFF
cdr3_nt: TGTGCCAGCAGCTTAGATGCCGGCGGGGTTCTTTACAATGAGCAGTTCTTC

cdr3_length: 15
j_call: TRBJ1-3
d_call: -
v_call: TRBV18
clone_size: -
cdr3_aa: CASSQQRSSGNTIYF
cdr3_nt: TGTGCCAGCTCACAGCAACGGAGCTCTGGAAACACCATATATTTT

cdr3_length: 14
j_call: TRBJ1-1
d_call: -
v_call: TRBV10-1
clone_size: -
cdr3_aa: CASSDQKLNTEAFF
cdr3_nt: TGCGCCAGCAGTGATCAGAAATTGAACACTGAAGCTTTCTTT

cdr3_length: 14
j_call: TRBJ2-7
d_call: -
v_call: TRBV6-5
clone_size: -
cdr3_aa: CASSLQAPVDEQYF
cdr3_nt: TGTGCCAGCAGTTTACAGGCTCCAGTGGACGAGCAGTACTTC

cdr3_length: 15
j_call: TRBJ2-3
d_call: -
v_call: TRBV6-6
clone_size: -
cdr3_aa: CASTGTLRGTDTQYF
cdr3_nt: TGTGCCAGCACCGGGACACTTAGAGGAACAGATACGCAGTATTTT

cdr3_length: 15
j_call: TRBJ1-1
d_call: TRBD1
v_call: TRBV4-3
clone_size: -
cdr3_aa: CASSQGQGRNTEAFF
cdr3_nt: TGCGCCAGCAGCCAGGGACAGGGAAGGAACACTGAAGCTTTCTTT

cdr3_length: 15
j_call: TRBJ1-2
d_call: -
v_call: TRBV6-2/TRBV6-3
clone_size: -
cdr3_aa: CASTPGARQGYGYTF
cdr3_nt: TGTGCCAGCACCCCCGGAGCGCGCCAGGGGTATGGCTACACCTTC